One T cell receptor (beta chain) is described in this entry. This sample was taken from a study of blood T cell repertoires in COVID-19. Study summary: The samples span acute and convalescent COVID-19 from the United States, Italy and Spain.

In the original analysis: How many nucleated cells were present was estimated from reference gene primer amplification. Data came from immunoSEQ multiplex PCR; TCRdb stores just in-frame clones and leaves some out. V and J calls and clone size are copied from that table; D and trimming were computed from the DNA. Of about 140,000 clones in the sample, 60% to 80% were seen once. With V trimmed by 7 bases and J by 7 bases, 11 bases remained unmatched. Germline V lookup: CDR1 MNHEY, CDR2 SVGAGI. CDR3 length: 14 residues. Sequencing input: peripheral blood. The sequence derives from a woman in her forties or fifties with active or convalescent COVID-19. The chain has TRBV6-5 and TRBJ2-7, with 9 bases matching TRBD2. The CDR3 sequence: CASKRDSGGGEQYF. The CDR3 DNA reads TGTGCCAGCAAGCGGGATAGCGGGGGTGGGGAGCAGTACTTC.